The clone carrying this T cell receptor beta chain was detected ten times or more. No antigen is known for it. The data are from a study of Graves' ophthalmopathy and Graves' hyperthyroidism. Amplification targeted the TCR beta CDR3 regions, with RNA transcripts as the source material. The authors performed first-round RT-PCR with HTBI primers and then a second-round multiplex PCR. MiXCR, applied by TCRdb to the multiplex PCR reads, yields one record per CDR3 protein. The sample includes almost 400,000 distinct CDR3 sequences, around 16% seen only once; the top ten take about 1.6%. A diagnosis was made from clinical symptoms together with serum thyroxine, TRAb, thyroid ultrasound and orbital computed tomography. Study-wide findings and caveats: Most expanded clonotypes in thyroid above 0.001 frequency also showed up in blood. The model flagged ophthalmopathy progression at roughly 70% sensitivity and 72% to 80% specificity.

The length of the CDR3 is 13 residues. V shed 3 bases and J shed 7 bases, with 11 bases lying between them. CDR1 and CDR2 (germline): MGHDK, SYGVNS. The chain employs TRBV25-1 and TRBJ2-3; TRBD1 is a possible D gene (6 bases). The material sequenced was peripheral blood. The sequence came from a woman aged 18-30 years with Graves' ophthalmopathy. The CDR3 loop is CASSDSGVYTQYF. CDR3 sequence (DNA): TGTGCCAGCAGTGACTCAGGGGTCTATACGCAGTATTTT.